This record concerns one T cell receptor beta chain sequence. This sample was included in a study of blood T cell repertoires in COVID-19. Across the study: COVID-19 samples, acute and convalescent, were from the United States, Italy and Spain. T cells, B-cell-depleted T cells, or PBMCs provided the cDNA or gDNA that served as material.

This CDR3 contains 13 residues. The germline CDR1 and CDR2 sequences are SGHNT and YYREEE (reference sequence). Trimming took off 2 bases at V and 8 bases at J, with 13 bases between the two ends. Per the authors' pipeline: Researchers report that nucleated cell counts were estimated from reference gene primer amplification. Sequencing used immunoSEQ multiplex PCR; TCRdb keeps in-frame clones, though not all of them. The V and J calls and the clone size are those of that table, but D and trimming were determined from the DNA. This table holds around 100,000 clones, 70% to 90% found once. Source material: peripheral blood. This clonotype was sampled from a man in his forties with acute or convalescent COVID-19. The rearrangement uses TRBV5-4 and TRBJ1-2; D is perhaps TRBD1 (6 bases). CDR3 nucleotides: TGTGCCAGCAGCTTACAGGGTGCTGGAGGCTACACCTTC. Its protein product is CASSLQGAGGYTF. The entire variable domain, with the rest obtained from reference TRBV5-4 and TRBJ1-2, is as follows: ETGVTQSPTHLIKTRGQQVTLRCSSQSGHNTVSWYQQALGQGPQFIFQYYREEENGRGNFPPRFSGLQFPNYSSELNVNALELDDSALYLCASSLQGAGGYTFGSGTRLTVV.